This record concerns one T cell receptor beta chain sequence. Its antigen is still unknown. This specimen belongs to a study of cytotoxic CD8 clonotypes in ibrutinib-treated CLL. Notes on the study in general: Among the clonotypes, public ones were uncommon and contracted or held stable on treatment. Clonality, elevated at ibrutinib response, dropped back toward baseline at progression.

CDR1 is ENHRY and CDR2 is SYGVKD in the germline V gene. The CDR3 spans 16 residues. Losses at the gene ends were 2 bases for V and 5 bases for J; bases not matched to a gene: 10. Sequencing used immunoSEQ multiplex PCR; TCRdb keeps in-frame clones, though not all of them. The profile shows around 250,000 clones, less than 75% of them singletons. V usage is TRBV10-3 and J usage is TRBJ2-7, with 9 bases that match TRBD1. The material sequenced was PBMCs, taken after 24 months of ibrutinib treatment. This TCR was sampled from a human donor with chronic lymphocytic leukemia. The CDR3 is CAISEQPGQGVDEQYF. In DNA form, the CDR3 reads TGTGCCATCAGTGAGCAACCGGGACAGGGAGTGGACGAGCAGTACTTC.